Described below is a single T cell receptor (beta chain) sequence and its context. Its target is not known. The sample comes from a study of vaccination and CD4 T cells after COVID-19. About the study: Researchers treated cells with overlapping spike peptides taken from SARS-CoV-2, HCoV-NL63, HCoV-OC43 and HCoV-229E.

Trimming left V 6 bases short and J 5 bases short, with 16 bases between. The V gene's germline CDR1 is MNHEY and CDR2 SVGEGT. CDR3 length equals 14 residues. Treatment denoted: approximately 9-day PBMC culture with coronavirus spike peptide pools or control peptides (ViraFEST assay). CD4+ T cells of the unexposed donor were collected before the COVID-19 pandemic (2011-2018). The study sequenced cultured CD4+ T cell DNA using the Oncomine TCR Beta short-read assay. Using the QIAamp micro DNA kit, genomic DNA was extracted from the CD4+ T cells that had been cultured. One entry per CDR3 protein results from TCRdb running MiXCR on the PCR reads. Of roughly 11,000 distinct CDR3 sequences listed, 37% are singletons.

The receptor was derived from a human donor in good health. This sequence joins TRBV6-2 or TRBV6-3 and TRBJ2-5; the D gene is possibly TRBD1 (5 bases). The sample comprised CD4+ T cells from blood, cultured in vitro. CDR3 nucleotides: TGTGCCAGCAGACCTCAGGGTCTCGCGGAGACCCAGTACTTC. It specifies CASRPQGLAETQYF.